This T cell receptor (beta chain) was identified in a study of T cell repertoires in cytomegalovirus infection. Study details: Recently described HLA-C-restricted plus well-studied HLA-B-restricted CMV epitopes were used. Overall study results and limits: Adding up the frequency of public TCR beta families identified people who carried CMV plus the relevant HLA.

This CDR3 has 15 residues. V gave up 6 bases and J gave up 3 bases; unmatched junction bases: 4. The germline V gene has CDR1 SGHDN and CDR2 FVKESK. As for this clonotype: Its antigen is undetermined.

TCRdb re-analysed the reads in MiXCR, keeping a single row per CDR3 protein. This table holds hundreds of thousands of distinct CDR3 sequences, 30% to 35% found once. This TCR was recovered from a human donor in good health (CMV status not recorded). Some clones in this sample may be carry-over from other donors' samples. The source was cultured PBMCs, collected from culture after CMV antigen stimulation. The rearrangement joins TRBV14 to TRBJ2-1; 11 nucleotides line up with TRBD2. The CDR3 DNA is TGTGCCAGCAGTACGGGACTAGCGGTCTACAATGAGCAGTTCTTC. Amino acids: CASSTGLAVYNEQFF.